Listed below are T cell receptor beta chains from one sample, sequenced in a study of blood T cell repertoires in COVID-19. Generated by immunoSEQ multiplex PCR, the TCRdb table keeps only in-frame clones and is missing some. Among tens of thousands of clones listed, approximately 78% were seen once. The sequencing input was PBMCs or T cells enriched from blood (not recorded which). The receptor source for this set is a woman in her thirties or forties with acute COVID-19. The CDR3 runs from the conserved cysteine through the conserved F or W.

j_call: TRBJ1-5
v_call: TRBV2
cdr3_aa: CASSGQAQGHQPQHF

j_call: TRBJ1-1
v_call: TRBV5-1
cdr3_aa: CASSGDRGEAFF

j_call: TRBJ1-1
v_call: TRBV15
cdr3_aa: CATSRDPGATNTEAFF

j_call: TRBJ2-1
v_call: TRBV27
cdr3_aa: CASALRPKPPNEQFF

j_call: TRBJ1-1
v_call: TRBV10-2
cdr3_aa: CASMVQMNTEAFF

j_call: TRBJ2-1
v_call: TRBV28
cdr3_aa: CASSSRLKLAGRNEQFF

j_call: TRBJ1-1
v_call: TRBV27
cdr3_aa: CASSSPTGYTEAFF

j_call: TRBJ1-2
v_call: TRBV7-9
cdr3_aa: CASSLKGGTLAGLYGYTF

j_call: TRBJ1-5
v_call: TRBV28
cdr3_aa: CASSLLRSVSNQPQHF

j_call: TRBJ2-1
v_call: TRBV3-1/TRBV3-2
cdr3_aa: CASSESGTGRRWAANEQFF

j_call: TRBJ2-7
v_call: TRBV28
cdr3_aa: CASSLAGADYEQYF

j_call: TRBJ2-1
v_call: TRBV11-2
cdr3_aa: CASSRGLAGFNEQFF

j_call: TRBJ1-5
v_call: TRBV7-8
cdr3_aa: CASSLDWGPQPQHF

j_call: TRBJ2-7
v_call: TRBV28
cdr3_aa: CASSPRDSYEQYF

j_call: TRBJ1-2
v_call: TRBV3-1/TRBV3-2
cdr3_aa: CASSQLRGQNYGYTF

j_call: TRBJ2-5
v_call: TRBV2
cdr3_aa: CASMSDSLMETQYF

j_call: TRBJ2-1
v_call: TRBV4-1
cdr3_aa: CASNPSTGGPNEQFF

j_call: TRBJ2-1
v_call: TRBV5-8
cdr3_aa: CASSYDRYNEQFF

j_call: TRBJ2-3
v_call: TRBV24-1
cdr3_aa: CATSESTGAGDTQYF

j_call: TRBJ1-2
v_call: TRBV6-1
cdr3_aa: CASSEIWGGNYGYTF

j_call: TRBJ1-2
v_call: TRBV2
cdr3_aa: CASSINGYTF

j_call: TRBJ2-6
v_call: TRBV19
cdr3_aa: CASTRAGDSGANVLTF

j_call: TRBJ2-5
v_call: TRBV24-1
cdr3_aa: CATSDLGGGGSRETQYF

j_call: TRBJ2-3
v_call: TRBV12-3/TRBV12-4
cdr3_aa: CASSSGDTQYF

j_call: TRBJ1-2
v_call: TRBV19
cdr3_aa: CASSDRIYGYTF

j_call: TRBJ2-3
v_call: TRBV21-1
cdr3_aa: CARGTGGNDTQYF

j_call: TRBJ2-1
v_call: TRBV7-7
cdr3_aa: CASSPGLAGAGEQFF

j_call: TRBJ2-5
v_call: TRBV19
cdr3_aa: CASSRGFETQYF

j_call: TRBJ1-1
v_call: TRBV27
cdr3_aa: CASSPIDGAEAFF

j_call: TRBJ2-2
v_call: TRBV24-1
cdr3_aa: CATGASRTGELFF

j_call: TRBJ2-7
v_call: TRBV14
cdr3_aa: CATGPLAPSGLSSYEQYF

j_call: TRBJ1-5
v_call: TRBV28
cdr3_aa: CASSFRDRGNQPQHF

j_call: TRBJ1-1
v_call: TRBV11-2
cdr3_aa: CASSLVGRGGGTEAFF

j_call: TRBJ2-5
v_call: TRBV18
cdr3_aa: CASSQLVQETQYF

j_call: TRBJ2-5
v_call: TRBV28
cdr3_aa: CASSPATGSLETQYF

j_call: TRBJ2-7
v_call: TRBV5-1
cdr3_aa: CASSLVGGRYEQYF

j_call: TRBJ2-4
v_call: TRBV7-2
cdr3_aa: CASRTGGGANIQYF

j_call: TRBJ1-6
v_call: TRBV27
cdr3_aa: CASSTLQGWGSPLHF

j_call: TRBJ1-2
v_call: TRBV6-5
cdr3_aa: CATGDRNYGYTF

j_call: TRBJ2-3
v_call: TRBV5-1
cdr3_aa: CASNTGGLANTDTQYF

j_call: TRBJ1-1
v_call: TRBV2
cdr3_aa: CASRGGAWNTEAFF

j_call: TRBJ2-3
v_call: TRBV6-6
cdr3_aa: CASSYLRSGADTQYF

j_call: TRBJ2-7
v_call: TRBV5-1
cdr3_aa: CASSFGAGGRFYEQYF

j_call: TRBJ1-2
v_call: TRBV5-5
cdr3_aa: CASTRTGTNYGYTF

j_call: TRBJ2-7
v_call: TRBV7-9
cdr3_aa: CASSTGAPLSYEQYF

j_call: TRBJ1-5
v_call: TRBV28
cdr3_aa: CASSLFRTSYSNQPQHF

j_call: TRBJ1-2
v_call: TRBV6-5
cdr3_aa: CASSLQGNYGYTF

j_call: TRBJ2-3
v_call: TRBV5-1
cdr3_aa: CASSLDRARTDTQYF

j_call: TRBJ1-5
v_call: TRBV5-6
cdr3_aa: CASSSPGYSNQPQHF

j_call: TRBJ1-1
v_call: TRBV19
cdr3_aa: CASSSYTDTEAFF

j_call: TRBJ1-5
v_call: TRBV21-1
cdr3_aa: CASSRGGLRRHSNQPQHF

j_call: TRBJ1-1
v_call: TRBV28
cdr3_aa: CASRPQGDTEAFF

j_call: TRBJ1-1
v_call: TRBV3-1/TRBV3-2
cdr3_aa: CASSQGPGNTEAFF

j_call: TRBJ1-5
v_call: TRBV4-2
cdr3_aa: CASSQDVGGERPQHF

j_call: TRBJ1-5
v_call: TRBV19
cdr3_aa: CASRIDRDTNQPQHF